The sequence of this TCR beta chain was determined in a study of beta chain features in type 1 diabetes. Since all of the isolated RNA was reverse transcribed, expressed TCRB transcripts were what got sequenced. Sequencing was performed with immunoSEQ multiplex PCR; in TCRdb, only in-frame clones are kept and a portion is missing. Of 90,000 to 110,000 clones detected, 40% appear once; the ten largest clones hold about 0.07%. This CDR3 is 13 amino acids long. Per the germline V gene, CDR1 is GTSNPN and CDR2 is SVGIG (reference sequence). The junction had 1 base not matched to a gene; V was cut back by 1 base and J by 3 bases.

This TCR was recovered from a woman aged 18-35 years in good health. J is TRBJ2-3 and V is TRBV30, with 7 bases identical to TRBD2. The sequenced material came from stem cell memory CD4+ T cells from blood. CDR3 DNA: TGTGCCTGGAGTGATAGCGGGACAGATACGCAGTATTTT. It codes for CAWSDSGTDTQYF.